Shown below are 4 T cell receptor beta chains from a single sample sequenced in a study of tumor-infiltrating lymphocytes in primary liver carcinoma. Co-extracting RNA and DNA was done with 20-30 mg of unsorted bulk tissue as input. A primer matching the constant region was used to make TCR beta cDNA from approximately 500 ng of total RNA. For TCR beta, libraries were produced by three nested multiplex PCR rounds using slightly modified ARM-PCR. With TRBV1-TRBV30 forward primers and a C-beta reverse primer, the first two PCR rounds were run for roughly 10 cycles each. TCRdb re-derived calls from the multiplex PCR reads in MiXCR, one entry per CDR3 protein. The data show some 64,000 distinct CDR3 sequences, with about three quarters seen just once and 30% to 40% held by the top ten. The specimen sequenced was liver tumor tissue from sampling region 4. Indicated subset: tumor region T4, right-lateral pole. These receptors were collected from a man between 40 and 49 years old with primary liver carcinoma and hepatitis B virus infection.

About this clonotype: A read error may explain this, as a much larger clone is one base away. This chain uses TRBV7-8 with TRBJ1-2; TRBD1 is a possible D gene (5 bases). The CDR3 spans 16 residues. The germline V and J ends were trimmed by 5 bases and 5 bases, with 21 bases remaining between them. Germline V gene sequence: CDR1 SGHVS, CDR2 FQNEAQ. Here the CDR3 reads CASSQNLGIGTYGYTF. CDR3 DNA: TGTGCCAGCAGCCAAAACCTGGGGATAGGGACTTATGGCTACACCTTC.

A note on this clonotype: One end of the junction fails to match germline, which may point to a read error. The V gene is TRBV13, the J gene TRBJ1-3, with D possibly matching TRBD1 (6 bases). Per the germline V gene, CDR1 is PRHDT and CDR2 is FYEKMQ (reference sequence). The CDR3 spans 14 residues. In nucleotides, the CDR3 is TGTGTCAGCCGGGACATGGGGCCAGGAAACACCATATATTTT. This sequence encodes CVSRDMGPGNTIYF.

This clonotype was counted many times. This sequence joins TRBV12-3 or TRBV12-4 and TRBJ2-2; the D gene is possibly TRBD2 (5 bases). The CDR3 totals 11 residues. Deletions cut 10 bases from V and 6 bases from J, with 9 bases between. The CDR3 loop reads CATLGAGELFF. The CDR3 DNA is TGTGCCACCCTGGGAGCCGGGGAGCTGTTTTTT.

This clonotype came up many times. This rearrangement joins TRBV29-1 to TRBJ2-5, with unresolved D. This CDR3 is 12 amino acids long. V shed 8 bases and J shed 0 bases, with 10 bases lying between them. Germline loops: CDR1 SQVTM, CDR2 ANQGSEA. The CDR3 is CSILENQETQYF. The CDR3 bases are TGCAGCATTCTGGAGAACCAAGAGACCCAGTACTTC.